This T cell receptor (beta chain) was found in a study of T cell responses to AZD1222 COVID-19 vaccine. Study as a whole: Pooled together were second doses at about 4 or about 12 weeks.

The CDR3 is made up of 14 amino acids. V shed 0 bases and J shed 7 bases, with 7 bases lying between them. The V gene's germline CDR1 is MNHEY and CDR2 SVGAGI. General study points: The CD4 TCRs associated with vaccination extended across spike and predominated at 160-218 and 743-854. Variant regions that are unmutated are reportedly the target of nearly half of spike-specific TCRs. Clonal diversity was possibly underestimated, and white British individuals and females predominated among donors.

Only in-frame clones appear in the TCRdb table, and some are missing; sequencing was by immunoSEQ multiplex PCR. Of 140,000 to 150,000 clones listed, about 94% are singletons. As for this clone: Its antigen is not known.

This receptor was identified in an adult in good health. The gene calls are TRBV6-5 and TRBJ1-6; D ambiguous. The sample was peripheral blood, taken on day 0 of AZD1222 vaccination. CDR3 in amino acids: CASSYSAQNSPLHF. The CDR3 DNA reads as TGTGCCAGCAGTTACTCCGCACAAAATTCACCCCTCCACTTT.